This T cell receptor (beta chain) was obtained from a study of early T cells in non-severe SARS-CoV-2 infection. cDNA molecules, individually, were tagged with unique molecular identifiers. From the 5' RACE reads, TCRdb called clonotypes with MiXCR, one entry per CDR3 protein. The repertoire holds roughly 72,000 distinct CDR3 sequences, with over 10% as singletons. Study results and limitations: VDJdb matches were skewed toward anti-spike CD8 T cell responses.

This CDR3 contains 12 residues. Trimming stripped 3 bases from V and 5 bases from J, with 6 bases between. The V gene's germline CDR1 is KGHDR and CDR2 SFDVKD. This clonotype was found many times. Its target is not known. V is TRBV24-1 and J is TRBJ1-2; D gene ambiguous. The sequenced sample consisted of whole blood. The clonotype comes from an adult who was a healthcare worker with PCR-confirmed SARS-CoV-2 infection or an uninfected control (not recorded which). The CDR3 nucleotides are TGTGCCACCAGTGATGCAAAATATGGCTACACCTTC. This gives the protein CATSDAKYGYTF.